Below, 15 T cell receptor beta chains from the same sample are listed, as sequenced in a study of T-cell memory formation after mild COVID-19. TCRdb reanalysed the 5' RACE reads using MiXCR and keeps one entry per CDR3 protein. The table shows 210,000 or so distinct CDR3 sequences, with over 9.5% occurring only once. The sample was PBMCs or a T cell subset sorted from them (not recorded which). The receptors originated from a man younger than 35 who had mild COVID-19 (a few samples of this study predate the infection). Cell type and time point are not known.

The table lists this clonotype with a few counts. The chain carries TRBV4-2 and TRBJ1-2; D remains ambiguous. CDR1 LGHNA and CDR2 YNFKEQ come from the germline V gene. This CDR3 contains 15 residues. Trimming shortened V by 0 bases and J by 2 bases, and 10 bases separated the two germline ends. CDR3 sequence reads: CASSQEIDTNYGYTF. The CDR3 region has the DNA TGTGCCAGCAGCCAAGAGATAGACACGAACTATGGCTACACCTTC.

In this sample, this clonotype turned up a few times. The chain couples TRBV15 to TRBJ2-1, with D perhaps matching TRBD2 (7 bases). The ends were cut back, 3 bases at V and 0 bases at J, with 12 bases in the middle. The CDR3 contains 16 residues. Per the germline V gene, CDR1 is LNHNV and CDR2 is YYDKDF (reference sequence). CDR3 sequence: CATSSRGGNSYNEQFF. The CDR3, as DNA: TGTGCCACCAGCAGCAGGGGAGGGAACTCCTACAATGAGCAGTTCTTC.

This clonotype was detected only a few times. The chain joins TRBV3-1 to TRBJ1-1, with 9 bases that match TRBD1. V was pared by 4 bases and J by 6 bases, with 9 bases of the junction left unmatched. CDR1 is LGHDT and CDR2 is YNNKEL in the germline V gene (reference sequence). The CDR3 length is 15 residues. CDR3 residues: CASSPRTGGDAEAFF. DNA of the CDR3: TGTGCCAGCAGCCCCCGTACAGGGGGCGACGCTGAAGCTTTCTTT.

This clonotype was detected ten times or more. The J gene is TRBJ2-3, the V gene TRBV9; TRBD2 matches 9 bases. The CDR3 length is 17 residues. Trimming took 2 bases from V and 0 from J; bases not matched to a gene: 7. CDR1 and CDR2 (germline): SGDLS, YYNGEE. As DNA, the CDR3 is TGTGCCAGCAGCGTTTTGCGGGGGGGCAGAAGCACAGATACGCAGTATTTT. Residues: CASSVLRGGRSTDTQYF.

This clonotype occurred a few times. The chain links TRBV7-2 to TRBJ1-3; the D gene is possibly TRBD1 (5 bases). The CDR3 runs to 13 residues. Germline V gene data show CDR1 as SGHTA and CDR2 as FQGNSA. The V gene lost 5 bases and the J gene lost 4 bases, with 9 bases spanning the gap. The DNA for the CDR3 is TGTGCCAGCAGCCCCGGGGGGGGAAACACCATATATTTT. This gives the protein CASSPGGGNTIYF.

This clonotype was seen repeatedly, ten times or more. This chain links TRBV20-1 with TRBJ2-1, with 11 bases matching TRBD2. Germline CDR1 DFQATT, CDR2 SNEGSKA (reference sequence). This CDR3 has 14 amino acids. V trimming: 2 bases; J trimming: 8 bases; junction bases outside the gene matches: 5. The CDR3 bases are TGCAGTGCTAGAAATAGCGGGGGGGTGGATGAGCAGTTCTTC. Residues: CSARNSGGVDEQFF.

This clonotype was picked up a small number of times. The chain employs TRBV14 and TRBJ2-4; TRBD1 or TRBD2 may be the D gene (5 bases each). V was pared by 0 bases and J by 7 bases, with 13 bases between. Germline V gives CDR1 SGHDN, CDR2 FVKESK. The CDR3 extends over 15 amino acids. CDR3 sequence: CASSQDASEGNIQYF. The CDR3 nucleotides are TGTGCCAGCAGCCAAGATGCGTCTGAGGGGAACATTCAGTACTTC.

The sample holds many counts of this clonotype. The chain uses TRBV19 and TRBJ2-3; TRBD2 matches 11 bases. There are 15 residues in the CDR3. V was clipped by 5 bases and J by 1 base; unmatched bases: 2. Germline V gene sequence: CDR1 LNHDA, CDR2 SQIVND (reference sequence). DNA of the CDR3: TGTGCCAGTAGTTCGACTAGCGGGGGCACAGATACGCAGTATTTT. This translates into CASSSTSGGTDTQYF.

This clonotype came up a few times. The chain is built from TRBV5-1 and TRBJ1-2; tentatively, D is TRBD1 (5 bases). The germline V and J ends were trimmed by 7 bases and 4 bases, with 14 bases remaining between them. This CDR3 is 13 amino acids long. Germline-derived CDR1 and CDR2 are SGHRS and YFSETQ. The CDR3 reads CASEQGSLYGYTF. The CDR3 region has the DNA TGCGCCAGCGAGCAGGGATCGCTCTATGGCTACACCTTC.

This clonotype was counted a few times. This chain links TRBV14 with TRBJ2-5; D remains unclear. Germline CDR1 reads SGHDN; CDR2 reads FVKESK. Trimming removed 4 bases at V and 1 base at J, with 10 bases between. The CDR3 consists of 14 residues. CDR3 sequence (DNA): TGTGCCAGCAGCCCCCACCGGACCCAAGAGACCCAGTACTTC. Amino acids: CASSPHRTQETQYF.

This rearrangement joins TRBV4-1 to TRBJ1-5; D unclear. CDR3 length: 13 residues. Between the trimmed V and J ends, which lost 2 bases and 4 bases, there was a span of 6 bases. The germline gives CDR1 MGHRA, CDR2 YSYEKL. The CDR3: CASSQNKNQPQHF. As DNA, the CDR3 is TGCGCCAGCAGCCAAAACAAGAATCAGCCCCAGCATTTT.

The rearrangement uses TRBV24-1 and TRBJ1-2; TRBD1 matches at 8 bases. The trim removed 3 bases at V and 7 bases at J, leaving 12 bases unmatched. There are 16 residues in the CDR3. CDR1 and CDR2 (germline): KGHDR, SFDVKD. DNA of the CDR3: TGTGCCACCAGTGATGCGGGGTCAGGGGGCAGGAGTGGCTACACCTTC. Translated: CATSDAGSGGRSGYTF.

CDR3 sequence: CASSRTVPNYGYTF. The CDR3 DNA reads TGCGCCAGCAGCCGGACAGTTCCTAACTATGGCTACACCTTC. V and J are TRBV4-1 and TRBJ1-2, with D possibly being TRBD1 (6 bases). Germline assignment: CDR1 MGHRA and CDR2 YSYEKL. The CDR3 totals 14 residues. Trimming took 4 bases from V and 0 from J, leaving 9 bases between them.

This clonotype has a handful of counts. The rearrangement links TRBV7-2 to TRBJ2-2; 11 bases fit TRBD2. CDR3 size: 16 residues. V shed 3 bases and J 4 bases; nucleotides not matched to a gene: 4. Per germline, CDR1 SGHTA and CDR2 FQGNSA. The CDR3 DNA reads TGTGCCAGCAGCTTTAGCGGGGGGGCCGGCACCGGGGAGCTGTTTTTT. Translation: CASSFSGGAGTGELFF.

The sample holds many counts of this clonotype. The chain is built from TRBV7-7 and TRBJ2-1; no reliable D call. This CDR3 has 14 residues. V was pared by 6 bases and J by 0 bases, with 9 bases between. Per the germline V gene, CDR1 is SSHAT and CDR2 is FNYEAQ (reference sequence). The CDR3 loop is CASSPTSSYNEQFF. The CDR3 DNA sequence: TGTGCCAGCAGTCCGACAAGCTCCTACAATGAGCAGTTCTTC.